Below, 5 T cell receptor beta chains from the same sample are listed, as sequenced in a study of blood T cell repertoires in COVID-19. Clones were read by immunoSEQ multiplex PCR, and TCRdb kept only the in-frame ones, dropping some. This sample yields fewer than 300,000 clones, of which more than 75% are seen a single time; more than 0.95% belongs to the top ten. Sample: peripheral blood. The receptors were sampled from a woman aged 35 to 49 who had recovered from COVID-19.

The chain joins TRBV5-5 to TRBJ1-2; D is undetermined. Looked up from germline, CDR1 is SGHKS and CDR2 is YYEKEE (reference sequence). The V end lost 4 bases, the J end lost 4 bases, and 14 bases lay between the germline ends. This CDR3 is built from 14 residues. CDR3 sequence (DNA): TGTGCCAGCAGCAGCGTTGGCTGGGTCTATGGCTACACCTTC. This encodes CASSSVGWVYGYTF.

The V and J genes are TRBV9 and TRBJ1-1; 9 positions match TRBD1. Germline CDR1 and CDR2: SGDLS and YYNGEE. Unmatched junction bases numbered 17, after V lost 1 base and J lost 4 bases. This CDR3 is 19 amino acids long. CDR3 amino acids: CASSVSRNGLPGQGTEAFF. The CDR3 coding sequence is TGTGCCAGCAGCGTATCACGGAACGGGCTACCGGGACAGGGCACTGAAGCTTTCTTT.

This chain connects TRBV7-6 to TRBJ2-3, with 9 bases that match TRBD2. The CDR3 is 16 residues long. Germline assignment: CDR1 SGHVS and CDR2 FNYEAQ. V shed 6 bases and J 0 bases; nucleotides not matched to a gene: 7. This chain's CDR3 is CASRLGTSLSTDTQYF. CDR3 in DNA: TGTGCCAGCAGACTAGGGACTAGCTTGAGCACAGATACGCAGTATTTT.

J is TRBJ2-1 and V is TRBV10-2; 9 positions match TRBD2. Germline V gene sequence: CDR1 WSHSY, CDR2 SAAADI. V was pared by 4 bases and J by 9 bases, with 7 bases of the junction left unmatched. This CDR3 has 14 residues. The CDR3 coding sequence is TGCGCCAGCAGTGTCCTAGCGGGAAGGGGTGAGCAGTTCTTC. As protein: CASSVLAGRGEQFF.

This chain links TRBV6-2 or TRBV6-3 with TRBJ2-1; 8 bases line up with TRBD2. V was clipped by 2 bases and J by 3 bases; unmatched bases: 0. This CDR3 spans 14 amino acids. Germline V gene lookup returns CDR1 MNHEY and CDR2 SVGEGT. The CDR3 DNA reads as TGTGCCAGCAGTTACCGGGGGGGCTACAATGAGCAGTTCTTC. Protein: CASSYRGGYNEQFF.